A selection of T cell receptor beta chains follows, all from one sample in a study of blood T cell repertoires in COVID-19. Profiled with immunoSEQ multiplex PCR; TCRdb holds only in-frame clones, not every one. The sample has around 190,000 clones, about 82% seen once. What was sequenced was PBMCs or T cells enriched from blood (not recorded which). The receptors come from a man aged 35-49 years with acute COVID-19. The CDR3 runs from the conserved cysteine through the conserved F or W. The D gene is left open where the match is weak. Clone size, where shown, is once, few, many, or a class for clones that have expanded.

TRBJ1-4,-,-,TRBV15,CATSRGAGNEKLFF,TGTGCCACCAGCAGAGGGGCAGGAAATGAAAAACTGTTTTTT
TRBJ2-1,-,TRBD2,TRBV9,CASSYSGNSYNEQFF,TGTGCCAGCAGCTATAGCGGGAACTCCTACAATGAGCAGTTCTTC
TRBJ2-5,-,TRBD1,TRBV19,CASRDRVETQYF,TGTGCCAGCCGGGACAGGGTCGAGACCCAGTACTTC
TRBJ2-3,-,-,TRBV5-1,CASSFSGTDTQYF,TGCGCCAGCAGCTTTTCGGGCACAGATACGCAGTATTTT
TRBJ2-1,once,TRBD1,TRBV27,CASSLSGQRSYNEQFF,TGTGCCAGCAGTTTATCGGGACAGCGTTCCTACAATGAGCAGTTCTTC
TRBJ2-7,-,TRBD1,TRBV7-2,CASSTRQGYEQYF,TGTGCCAGCAGCACCAGACAGGGTTACGAGCAGTACTTC
TRBJ1-5,-,TRBD1,TRBV9,CASSVGTAQPQHF,TGTGCCAGCAGCGTCGGGACAGCTCAGCCCCAGCATTTT
TRBJ2-7,-,-,TRBV28,CASTPGRYEQYF,TGTGCCAGCACGCCAGGTCGTTACGAGCAGTACTTC
TRBJ2-1,-,TRBD2,TRBV24-1,CATSPLGTSGNEQFF,TGTGCCACCAGCCCACTGGGGACTAGCGGAAATGAGCAGTTCTTC
TRBJ2-1,-,-,TRBV11-2,CASSLGHNEQFF,TGTGCCAGCAGCTTAGGGCACAATGAGCAGTTCTTC
TRBJ2-7,few,TRBD2,TRBV28,CASSSPGLARIYEQYF,TGTGCCAGCAGTTCGCCGGGACTAGCGAGAATCTACGAGCAGTACTTC
TRBJ2-6,-,-,TRBV29-1,CSVSKGVTGANVLTF,TGCAGCGTTAGTAAGGGGGTAACTGGGGCCAACGTCCTGACTTTC
TRBJ2-7,-,-,TRBV6-5,CASSPGPYEQYF,TGTGCCAGCAGTCCTGGCCCATACGAGCAGTACTTC
TRBJ2-7,-,TRBD2,TRBV7-9,CASRGGPNEQYF,TGTGCCAGCCGCGGGGGGCCCAACGAGCAGTACTTC
TRBJ2-7,-,-,TRBV9,CASSPGPYEQYF,TGTGCCAGCAGTCCTGGGCCCTACGAGCAGTACTTC
TRBJ1-1,-,-,TRBV2,CASSVSLVMTEAFF,TGTGCCAGCAGTGTTTCCCTAGTAATGACTGAAGCTTTCTTT
TRBJ2-1,-,TRBD2,TRBV24-1,CATSPGLGYNEQFF,TGTGCCACCAGTCCGGGACTAGGATATAATGAGCAGTTCTTC
TRBJ1-2,-,TRBD1,TRBV5-8,CASSLQGGYGYTF,TGTGCCAGCAGCCTACAGGGGGGCTATGGCTACACCTTC
TRBJ2-7,-,-,TRBV24-1,CATPSGSGGYSYEQYF,TGTGCCACCCCCAGCGGTTCAGGCGGGTACTCCTACGAGCAGTACTTC
TRBJ1-1,-,-,TRBV5-1,CASSLGQVMSTEAFF,TGCGCCAGCAGCTTGGGGCAGGTTATGAGCACTGAAGCTTTCTTT
TRBJ1-4,-,-,TRBV2,CASSVYRANEKLFF,TGTGCCAGCAGTGTGTACCGGGCTAATGAAAAACTGTTTTTT
TRBJ2-2,once,TRBD2,TRBV28,CASSGTSGNTGELFF,TGTGCCAGCAGCGGGACTAGCGGGAACACCGGGGAGCTGTTTTTT
TRBJ2-3,once,TRBD1,TRBV11-2,CASSQDRVDTQYF,TGTGCCAGCAGCCAAGACAGGGTTGATACGCAGTATTTT
TRBJ2-7,-,-,TRBV5-4,CASSQGGRRPSYEQYF,TGTGCCAGCAGCCAGGGGGGACGGCGGCCCTCCTACGAGCAGTACTTC
TRBJ1-1,-,-,TRBV12-3/TRBV12-4,CASRPLTSGAFF,TGTGCCAGCAGACCCCTCACTTCGGGAGCTTTCTTT
TRBJ1-4,-,-,TRBV2,CASRGQIQGEKLFF,TGTGCCAGCAGAGGACAGATTCAAGGGGAAAAACTGTTTTTT
TRBJ1-6,few,-,TRBV5-6,CASSFRDNFNSPLHF,TGTGCCAGCAGCTTCAGGGACAACTTTAATTCACCCCTCCACTTT
TRBJ1-5,-,-,TRBV18,CASSPLSGSHQPQHF,TGTGCCAGCTCACCACTGTCAGGTTCCCATCAGCCCCAGCATTTT
TRBJ2-7,-,-,TRBV5-1,CASSANYEQYF,TGCGCCAGCAGCGCGAACTACGAGCAGTACTTC
TRBJ1-5,-,TRBD1,TRBV3-1/TRBV3-2,CASSQEVGQGPYSNQPQHF,TGTGCCAGCAGCCAAGAGGTAGGACAGGGCCCATATAGCAATCAGCCCCAGCATTTT
TRBJ1-2,few,-,TRBV9,CASSALGAGNGYTF,TGTGCCAGCAGCGCGCTGGGGGCAGGGAATGGCTACACCTTC
TRBJ2-3,-,-,TRBV18,CASSPGSFTDTQYF,TGTGCCAGCTCACCCGGGAGTTTCACAGATACGCAGTATTTT
TRBJ2-1,-,-,TRBV25-1,CASSEMRSYNEQFF,TGTGCCAGCAGTGAGATGCGCTCCTACAATGAGCAGTTCTTC
TRBJ2-1,-,TRBD2,TRBV28,CASSQSGRAGSEQFF,TGTGCCAGCAGCCAGAGCGGGAGGGCAGGATCTGAGCAGTTCTTC
TRBJ1-2,-,-,TRBV2,CASSYQGGGYTF,TGTGCCAGCAGTTATCAAGGGGGTGGCTACACCTTC
TRBJ2-2,once,-,TRBV13,CASSLGGPGELFF,TGTGCCAGCAGCTTGGGGGGGCCCGGGGAGCTGTTTTTT
TRBJ2-7,-,TRBD1,TRBV28,CASSPWDRRSYEQYF,TGTGCCAGCAGTCCCTGGGACAGGCGGTCCTACGAGCAGTACTTC
TRBJ1-1,-,-,TRBV7-8,CASSLKHLNTEAFF,TGTGCCAGCAGCTTGAAACATTTGAACACTGAAGCTTTCTTT
TRBJ2-1,-,-,TRBV9,CASSAGDSLGQFF,TGTGCCAGCAGCGCGGGGGACAGTCTAGGGCAGTTCTTC
TRBJ2-5,-,-,TRBV6-4,CASSEEEGETQYF,TGTGCCAGCAGTGAGGAGGAGGGGGAGACCCAGTACTTC
TRBJ2-5,once,-,TRBV12-3/TRBV12-4,CASTKQGRETQYF,TGTGCCAGCACGAAACAGGGTAGGGAGACCCAGTACTTC
TRBJ2-7,-,-,TRBV5-1,CASKRFGGSSYEQYF,TGCGCCAGCAAGAGGTTCGGGGGATCCTCCTACGAGCAGTACTTC
TRBJ2-1,-,-,TRBV10-3,CAISTQGLFSNEQFF,TGTGCCATCAGTACGCAGGGGCTCTTTTCCAATGAGCAGTTCTTC
TRBJ2-2,-,TRBD1,TRBV19,CASTKQGRITGELFF,TGTGCCAGTACCAAACAGGGGAGAATTACCGGGGAGCTGTTTTTT
TRBJ2-2,-,-,TRBV28,CASRRGGTVTGELFF,TGTGCCAGCAGACGAGGCGGGACAGTCACCGGGGAGCTGTTTTTT
TRBJ1-2,-,-,TRBV5-1,CASSVQNSNYGYTF,TGCGCCAGCAGCGTTCAGAATTCTAACTATGGCTACACCTTC
TRBJ2-1,-,TRBD1,TRBV18,CASSPGTGVYNEQFF,TGTGCCAGCTCGCCTGGGACAGGGGTCTACAATGAGCAGTTCTTC
TRBJ1-1,-,-,TRBV5-1,CASSSQSGTITEAFF,TGCGCCAGCAGTTCACAATCCGGGACAATCACTGAAGCTTTCTTT
TRBJ2-2,-,TRBD2,TRBV5-1,CASSLVGLAGTGELFF,TGCGCCAGCAGCTTGGTGGGACTAGCGGGAACCGGGGAGCTGTTTTTT
TRBJ1-2,-,-,TRBV29-1,CSDLGRGYGYTF,TGCAGCGACCTGGGCAGGGGTTATGGCTACACCTTC
TRBJ2-7,-,-,TRBV9,CASSVGRGSYEQYF,TGTGCCAGCAGCGTAGGGCGTGGGAGTTACGAGCAGTACTTC
TRBJ1-2,once,-,TRBV10-3,CAISASVNSGSGYTF,TGTGCCATCAGTGCCTCTGTCAACAGCGGTAGTGGCTACACCTTC
TRBJ1-6,-,TRBD1,TRBV3-1/TRBV3-2,CASSLVPGQGAPLHF,TGTGCCAGCAGCCTGGTCCCGGGACAGGGGGCACCCCTCCACTTT